This T cell receptor (beta chain) was retrieved from a study of PD-1 blockade in classical Hodgkin lymphoma. Each of the patients experienced relapse following autologous stem cell transplantation, and their brentuximab vedotin exposure differed. Magnetic negative selection of thawed PBMCs was the method by which CD4+ T cells were purified. Some clones are missing from TCRdb's copy, which holds only in-frame ones; the method was immunoSEQ multiplex PCR. The data contain roughly 9,000 clones, around 82% of them singletons. The length of the CDR3 is 13 residues. Germline V lookup: CDR1 ENHRY, CDR2 SYGVKD. V shed 4 bases and J shed 5 bases, with 10 bases lying between them.

The TCR was taken from a human donor with classical Hodgkin lymphoma. The sequences come from CD4+ T cells from blood, collected at baseline. The rearrangement links TRBV10-3 to TRBJ2-3; D uncertain. The CDR3 DNA sequence: TGTGCCATCAGTGCGGGCCTCGGAGATACGCAGTATTTT. Protein product: CAISAGLGDTQYF.